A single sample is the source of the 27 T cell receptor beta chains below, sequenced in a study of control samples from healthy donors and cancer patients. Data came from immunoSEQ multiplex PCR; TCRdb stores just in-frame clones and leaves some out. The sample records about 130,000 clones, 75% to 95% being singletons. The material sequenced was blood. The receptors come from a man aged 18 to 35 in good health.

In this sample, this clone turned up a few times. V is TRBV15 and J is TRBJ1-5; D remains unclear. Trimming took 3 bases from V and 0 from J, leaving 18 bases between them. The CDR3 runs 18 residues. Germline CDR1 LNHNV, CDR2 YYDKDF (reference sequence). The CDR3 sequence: CATSRLARAGNSNQPQHF. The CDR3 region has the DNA TGTGCCACCAGCAGGTTGGCGAGGGCGGGGAATAGCAATCAGCCCCAGCATTTT.

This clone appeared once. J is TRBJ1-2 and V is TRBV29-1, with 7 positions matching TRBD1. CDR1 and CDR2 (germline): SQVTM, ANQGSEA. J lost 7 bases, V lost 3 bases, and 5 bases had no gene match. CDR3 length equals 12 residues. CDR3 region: CSVETGSSGYTF. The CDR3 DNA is TGCAGCGTTGAGACAGGGTCTAGTGGCTACACCTTC. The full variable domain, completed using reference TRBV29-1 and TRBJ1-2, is SAVISQKPSRDICQRGTSLTIQCQVDSQVTMMFWYRQQPGQSLTLIATANQGSEATYESGFVIDKFPISRPNLTFSTLTVSNMSPEDSSIYLCSVETGSSGYTFGSGTRLTVV.

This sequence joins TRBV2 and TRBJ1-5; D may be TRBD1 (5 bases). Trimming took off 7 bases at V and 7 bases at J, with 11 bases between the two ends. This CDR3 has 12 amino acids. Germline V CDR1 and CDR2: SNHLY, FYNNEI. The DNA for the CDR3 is TGTGCCAGCACAGGGACGGGCCAGCCCCAGCATTTT. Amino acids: CASTGTGQPQHF.

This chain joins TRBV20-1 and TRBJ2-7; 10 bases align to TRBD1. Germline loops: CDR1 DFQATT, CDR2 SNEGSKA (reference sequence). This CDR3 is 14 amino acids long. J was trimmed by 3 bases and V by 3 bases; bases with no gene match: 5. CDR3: CSASPGQGIYEQYF. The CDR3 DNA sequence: TGCAGTGCTAGTCCGGGACAGGGGATCTACGAGCAGTACTTC.

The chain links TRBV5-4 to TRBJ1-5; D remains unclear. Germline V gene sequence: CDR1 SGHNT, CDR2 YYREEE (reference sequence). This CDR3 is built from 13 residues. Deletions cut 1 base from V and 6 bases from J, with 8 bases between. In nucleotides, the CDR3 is TGTGCCAGCAGCTTGACACCGGGTCAGCCCCAGCATTTT. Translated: CASSLTPGQPQHF.

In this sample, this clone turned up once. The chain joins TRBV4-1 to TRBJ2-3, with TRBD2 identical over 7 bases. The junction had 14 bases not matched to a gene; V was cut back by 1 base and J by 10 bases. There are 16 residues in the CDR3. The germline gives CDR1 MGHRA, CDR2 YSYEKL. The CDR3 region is CASSQAPQAPGGAQYF. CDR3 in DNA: TGCGCCAGCAGCCAAGCCCCTCAAGCGCCGGGGGGTGCGCAGTATTTT.

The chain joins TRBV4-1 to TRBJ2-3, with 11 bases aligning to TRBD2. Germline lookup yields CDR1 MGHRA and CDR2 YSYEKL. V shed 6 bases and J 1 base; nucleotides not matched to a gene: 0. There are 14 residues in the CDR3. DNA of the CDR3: TGCGCCAGCAGGACTAGCGGGGGCACAGATACGCAGTATTTT. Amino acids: CASRTSGGTDTQYF.

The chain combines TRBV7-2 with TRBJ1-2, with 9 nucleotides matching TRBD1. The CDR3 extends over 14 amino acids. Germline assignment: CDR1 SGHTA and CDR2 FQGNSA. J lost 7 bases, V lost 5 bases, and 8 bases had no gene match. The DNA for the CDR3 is TGTGCCAGCAGCCCCTTTGACAGGGGGGGTGGCTACACCTTC. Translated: CASSPFDRGGGYTF.

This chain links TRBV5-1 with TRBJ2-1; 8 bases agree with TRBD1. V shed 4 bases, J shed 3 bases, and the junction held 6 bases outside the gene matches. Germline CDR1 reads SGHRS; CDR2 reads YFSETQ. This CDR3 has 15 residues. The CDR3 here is CASSKTGESYNEQFF. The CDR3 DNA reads TGCGCCAGCAGCAAGACAGGGGAAAGCTACAATGAGCAGTTCTTC.

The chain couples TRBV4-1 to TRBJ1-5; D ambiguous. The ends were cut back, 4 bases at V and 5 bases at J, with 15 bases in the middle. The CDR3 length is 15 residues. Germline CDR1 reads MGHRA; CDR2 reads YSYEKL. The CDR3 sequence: CASSRLRTRDQPQHF. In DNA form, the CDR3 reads TGCGCCAGCAGCCGCCTAAGAACCCGAGATCAGCCCCAGCATTTT.

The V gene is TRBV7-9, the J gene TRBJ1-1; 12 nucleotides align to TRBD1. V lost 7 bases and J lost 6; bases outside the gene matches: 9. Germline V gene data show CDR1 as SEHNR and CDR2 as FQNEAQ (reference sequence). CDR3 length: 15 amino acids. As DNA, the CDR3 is TGTGCCAGCATGCCGGGACAGGGGGCGCGTGCTGAAGCTTTCTTT. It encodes CASMPGQGARAEAFF.

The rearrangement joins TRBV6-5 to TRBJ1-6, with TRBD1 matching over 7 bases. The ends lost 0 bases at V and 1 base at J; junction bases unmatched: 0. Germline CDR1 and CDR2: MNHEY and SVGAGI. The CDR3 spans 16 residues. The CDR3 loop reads CASSYSTGSYNSPLHF. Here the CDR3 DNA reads TGTGCCAGCAGTTACTCGACAGGGTCCTATAATTCACCCCTCCACTTT.

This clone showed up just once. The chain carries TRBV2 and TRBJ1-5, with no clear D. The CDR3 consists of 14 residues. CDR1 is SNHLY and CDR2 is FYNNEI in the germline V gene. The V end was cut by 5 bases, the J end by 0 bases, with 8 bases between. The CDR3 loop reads CASSLQNSNQPQHF. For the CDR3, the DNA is TGTGCCAGCAGTTTACAAAATAGCAATCAGCCCCAGCATTTT.

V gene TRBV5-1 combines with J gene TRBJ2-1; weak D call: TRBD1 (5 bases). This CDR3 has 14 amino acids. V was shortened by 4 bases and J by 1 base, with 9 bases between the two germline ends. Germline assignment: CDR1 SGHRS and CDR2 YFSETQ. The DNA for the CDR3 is TGCGCCAGCAGCCAGACAGTTTCCTACAATGAGCAGTTCTTC. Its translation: CASSQTVSYNEQFF.

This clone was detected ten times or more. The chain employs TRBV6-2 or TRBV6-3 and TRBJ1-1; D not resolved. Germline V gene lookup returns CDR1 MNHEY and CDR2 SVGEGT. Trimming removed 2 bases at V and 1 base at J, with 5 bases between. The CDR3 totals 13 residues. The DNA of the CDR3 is TGTGCCAGCAGTTACACGGAGAACACTGAAGCTTTCTTT. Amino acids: CASSYTENTEAFF.

CDR3 amino acids: CASSLGAGDDSNQPQHF. The CDR3 nucleotides are TGTGCCAGCAGCTTGGGGGCAGGGGATGATAGCAATCAGCCCCAGCATTTT. The V call is TRBV5-5, the J call TRBJ1-5; D possibly corresponds to TRBD1 (6 bases). Trimming left V 0 bases short and J 0 bases short, with 13 bases between. Germline assignment: CDR1 SGHKS and CDR2 YYEKEE (reference sequence). This CDR3 contains 17 residues.

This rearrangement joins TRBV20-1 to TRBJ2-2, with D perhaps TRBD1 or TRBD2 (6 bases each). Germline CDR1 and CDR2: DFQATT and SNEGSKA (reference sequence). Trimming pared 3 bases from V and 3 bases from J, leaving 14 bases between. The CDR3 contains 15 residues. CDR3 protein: CSASHGGPDTGELFF. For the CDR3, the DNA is TGCAGTGCTAGTCATGGGGGGCCAGACACCGGGGAGCTGTTTTTT.

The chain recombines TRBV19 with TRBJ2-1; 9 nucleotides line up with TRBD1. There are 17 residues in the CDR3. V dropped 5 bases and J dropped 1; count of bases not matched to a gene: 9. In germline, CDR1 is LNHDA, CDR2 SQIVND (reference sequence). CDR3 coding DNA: TGTGCCAGTAGTTTCCGGACAGGGGCGGGTTCCTACAATGAGCAGTTCTTC. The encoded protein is CASSFRTGAGSYNEQFF.

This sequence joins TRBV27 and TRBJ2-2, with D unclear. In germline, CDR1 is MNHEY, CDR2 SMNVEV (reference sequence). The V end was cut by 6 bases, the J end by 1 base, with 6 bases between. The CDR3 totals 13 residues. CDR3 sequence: CASRSQNTGELFF. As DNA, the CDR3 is TGTGCCAGCAGGTCCCAGAACACCGGGGAGCTGTTTTTT.

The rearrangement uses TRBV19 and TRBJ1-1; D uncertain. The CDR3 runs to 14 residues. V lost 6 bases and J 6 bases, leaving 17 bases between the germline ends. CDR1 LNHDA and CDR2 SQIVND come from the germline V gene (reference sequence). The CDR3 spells CASRGGLPRPEAFF. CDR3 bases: TGTGCCAGTAGGGGCGGGCTTCCGAGGCCTGAAGCTTTCTTT. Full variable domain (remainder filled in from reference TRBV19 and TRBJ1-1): DGGITQSPKYLFRKEGQNVTLSCEQNLNHDAMYWYRQDPGQGLRLIYYSQIVNDFQKGDIAEGYSVSREKKESFPLTVTSAQKNPTAFYLCASRGGLPRPEAFFGQGTRLTVV.

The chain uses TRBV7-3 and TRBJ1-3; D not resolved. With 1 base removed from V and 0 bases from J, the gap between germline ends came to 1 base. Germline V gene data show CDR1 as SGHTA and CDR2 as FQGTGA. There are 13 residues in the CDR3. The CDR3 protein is CASSLNSGNTIYF. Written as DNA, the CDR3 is TGTGCCAGCAGCTTAAACTCTGGAAACACCATATATTTT.

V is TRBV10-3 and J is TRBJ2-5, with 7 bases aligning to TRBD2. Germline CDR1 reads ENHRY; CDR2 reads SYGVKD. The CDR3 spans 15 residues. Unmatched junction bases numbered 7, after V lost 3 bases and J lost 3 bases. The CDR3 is CAISDFGGGKETQYF. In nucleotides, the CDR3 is TGTGCCATCAGTGATTTTGGGGGGGGTAAAGAGACCCAGTACTTC.

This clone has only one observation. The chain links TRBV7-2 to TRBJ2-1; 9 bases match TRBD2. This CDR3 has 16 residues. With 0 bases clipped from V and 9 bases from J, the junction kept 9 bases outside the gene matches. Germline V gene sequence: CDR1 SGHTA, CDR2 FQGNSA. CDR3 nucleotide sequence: TGTGCCAGCAGCTTAGCGTTTGGCGGGGGGGCCTTTGAGCAGTTCTTC. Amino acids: CASSLAFGGGAFEQFF.

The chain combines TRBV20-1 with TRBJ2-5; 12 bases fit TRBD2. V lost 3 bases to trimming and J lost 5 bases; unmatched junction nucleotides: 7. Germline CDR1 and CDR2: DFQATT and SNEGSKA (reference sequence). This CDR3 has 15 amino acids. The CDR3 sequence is CSASSSGGAGETQYF. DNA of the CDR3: TGCAGTGCTAGTTCTAGCGGGGGGGCCGGTGAGACCCAGTACTTC.

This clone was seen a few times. CDR3 sequence: CASIVEGATEAFF. CDR3 DNA sequence: TGTGCCAGCATAGTAGAAGGTGCCACTGAAGCTTTCTTT. The rearrangement joins TRBV2 to TRBJ1-1; D remains unclear. V was cut by 7 bases and J by 4 bases, with 13 bases left in between. In germline, CDR1 is SNHLY, CDR2 FYNNEI. The CDR3 is 13 residues long.

The CDR3 here is CASSLGVGPAEQYF. The DNA of the CDR3 is TGTGCCAGCAGCTTAGGGGTGGGTCCCGCCGAGCAGTACTTC. The V call is TRBV11-3, the J call TRBJ2-7, with D unresolved. Deletions cut 1 base from V and 6 bases from J, with 13 bases between. This CDR3 has 14 amino acids. The V gene's germline CDR1 is SGHNT and CDR2 YENEEA. Using reference TRBV11-3 and TRBJ2-7 for the parts outside the CDR3, the full variable domain is EAGVVQSPRYKIIEKKQPVAFWCNPISGHNTLYWYLQNLGQGPELLIRYENEEAVDDSQLPKDRFSAERLKGVDSTLKIQPAELGDSAVYLCASSLGVGPAEQYFGPGTRLTVT.

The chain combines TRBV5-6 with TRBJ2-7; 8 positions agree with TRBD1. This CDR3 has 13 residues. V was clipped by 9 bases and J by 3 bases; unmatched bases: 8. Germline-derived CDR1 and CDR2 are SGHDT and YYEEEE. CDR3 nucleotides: TGTGCCACCAGGAGGACAGGGATCTACGAGCAGTACTTC. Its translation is CATRRTGIYEQYF.